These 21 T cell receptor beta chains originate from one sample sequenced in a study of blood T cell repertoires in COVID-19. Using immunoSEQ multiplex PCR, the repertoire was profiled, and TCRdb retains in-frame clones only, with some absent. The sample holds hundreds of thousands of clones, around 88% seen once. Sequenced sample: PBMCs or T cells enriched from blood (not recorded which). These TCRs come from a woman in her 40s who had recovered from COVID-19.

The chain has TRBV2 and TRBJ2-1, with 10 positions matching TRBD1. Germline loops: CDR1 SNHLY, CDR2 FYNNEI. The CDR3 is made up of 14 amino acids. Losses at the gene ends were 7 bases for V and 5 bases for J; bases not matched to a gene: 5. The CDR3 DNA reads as TGTGCCAGCAACCGGGACAGGGGTGACAATGAGCAGTTCTTC. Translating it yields CASNRDRGDNEQFF.

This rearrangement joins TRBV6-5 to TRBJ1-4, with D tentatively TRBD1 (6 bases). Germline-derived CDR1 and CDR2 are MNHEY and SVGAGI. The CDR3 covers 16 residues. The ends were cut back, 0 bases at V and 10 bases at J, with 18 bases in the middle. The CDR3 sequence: CASSYSTGTPGGKLFF. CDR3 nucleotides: TGTGCCAGCAGTTACTCGACGGGGACACCGGGGGGAAAACTGTTTTTT.

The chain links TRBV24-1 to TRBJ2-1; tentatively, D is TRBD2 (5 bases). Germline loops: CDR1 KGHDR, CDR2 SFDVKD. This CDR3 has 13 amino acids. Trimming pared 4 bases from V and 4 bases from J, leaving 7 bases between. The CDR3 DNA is TGTGCCACCAGTGAGGGAGTTTACAATGAGCAGTTCTTC. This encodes CATSEGVYNEQFF.

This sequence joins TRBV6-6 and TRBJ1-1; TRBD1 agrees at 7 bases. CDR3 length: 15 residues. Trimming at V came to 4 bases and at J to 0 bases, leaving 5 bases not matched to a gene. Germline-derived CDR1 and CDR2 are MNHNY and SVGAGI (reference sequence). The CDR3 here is CASSSAGTVNTEAFF. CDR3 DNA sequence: TGTGCCAGCAGTTCCGCCGGGACAGTGAACACTGAAGCTTTCTTT.

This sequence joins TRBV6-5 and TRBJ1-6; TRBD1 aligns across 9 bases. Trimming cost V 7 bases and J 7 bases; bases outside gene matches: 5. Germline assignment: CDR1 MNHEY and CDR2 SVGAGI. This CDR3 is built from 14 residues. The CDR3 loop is CASKTGTGNSPLHF. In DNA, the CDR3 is TGTGCCAGCAAAACCGGGACAGGGAATTCACCCCTCCACTTT.

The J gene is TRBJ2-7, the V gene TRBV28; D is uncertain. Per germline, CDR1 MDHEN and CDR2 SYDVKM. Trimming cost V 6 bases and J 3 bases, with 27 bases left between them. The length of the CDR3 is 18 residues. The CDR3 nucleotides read TGTGCCAGCAGCCGACGGAACCCCGGAGCCGTTTTTGGCTACGAGCAGTACTTC. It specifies CASSRRNPGAVFGYEQYF.

CDR3 DNA sequence: TGTGCCAGCAGCTTAGGGGAGGGCGAGCAGTACTTC. It specifies CASSLGEGEQYF. The chain combines TRBV11-2 with TRBJ2-7, with 7 bases that match TRBD2. The CDR3 runs 12 residues. CDR1 is SGHAT, CDR2 FQNNGV, per germline. V shed 1 base and J 6 bases; nucleotides not matched to a gene: 0.

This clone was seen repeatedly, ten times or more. The CDR3 here is CASSAGTGLGTEAFF. CDR3 DNA sequence: TGTGCCAGCAGTGCCGGGACAGGGCTCGGCACTGAAGCTTTCTTT. This rearrangement joins TRBV25-1 to TRBJ1-1; TRBD1 matches 9 bases. Germline CDR1 MGHDK, CDR2 SYGVNS. This CDR3 has 15 residues. V dropped 4 bases and J dropped 4; count of bases not matched to a gene: 7.

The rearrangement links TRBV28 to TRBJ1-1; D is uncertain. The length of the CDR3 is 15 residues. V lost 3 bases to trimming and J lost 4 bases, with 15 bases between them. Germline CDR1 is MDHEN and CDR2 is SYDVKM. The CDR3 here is CASSFKGPGGTEAFF. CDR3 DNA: TGTGCCAGCAGTTTCAAAGGGCCTGGAGGCACTGAAGCTTTCTTT.

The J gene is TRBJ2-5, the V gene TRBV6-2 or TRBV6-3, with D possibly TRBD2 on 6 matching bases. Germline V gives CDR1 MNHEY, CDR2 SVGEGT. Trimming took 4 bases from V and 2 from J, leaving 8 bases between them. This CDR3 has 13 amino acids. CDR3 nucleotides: TGTGCCAGCAGTTGGACTAAACAAGAGACCCAGTACTTC. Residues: CASSWTKQETQYF.

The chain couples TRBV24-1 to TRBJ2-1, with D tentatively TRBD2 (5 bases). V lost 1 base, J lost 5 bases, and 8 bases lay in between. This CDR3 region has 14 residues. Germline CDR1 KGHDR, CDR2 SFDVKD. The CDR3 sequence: CATSDFNGDNEQFF. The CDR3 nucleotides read TGTGCCACCAGTGATTTTAACGGGGACAATGAGCAGTTCTTC.

Here the CDR3 DNA reads TGTGCCAGCAGCCCCACCGGGGTGTACAATGAGCAGTTCTTC. It yields the protein CASSPTGVYNEQFF. The rearrangement uses TRBV14 and TRBJ2-1, with D tentatively TRBD2 (5 bases). Germline V gene lookup returns CDR1 SGHDN and CDR2 FVKESK. The CDR3 contains 14 residues. With 4 bases removed from V and 4 bases from J, the gap between germline ends came to 11 bases.

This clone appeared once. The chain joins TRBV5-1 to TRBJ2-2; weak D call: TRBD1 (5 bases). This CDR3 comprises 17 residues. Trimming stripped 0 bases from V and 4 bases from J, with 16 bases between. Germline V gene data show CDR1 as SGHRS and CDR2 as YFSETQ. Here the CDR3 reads CASSLEGVHATTGELFF. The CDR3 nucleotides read TGCGCCAGCAGCTTGGAAGGGGTCCACGCGACCACCGGGGAGCTGTTTTTT.

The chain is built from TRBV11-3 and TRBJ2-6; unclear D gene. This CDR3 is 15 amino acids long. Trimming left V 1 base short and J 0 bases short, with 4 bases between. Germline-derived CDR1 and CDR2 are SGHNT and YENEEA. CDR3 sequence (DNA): TGTGCCAGCAGCTTAGGCGGCTCTGGGGCCAACGTCCTGACTTTC. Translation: CASSLGGSGANVLTF.

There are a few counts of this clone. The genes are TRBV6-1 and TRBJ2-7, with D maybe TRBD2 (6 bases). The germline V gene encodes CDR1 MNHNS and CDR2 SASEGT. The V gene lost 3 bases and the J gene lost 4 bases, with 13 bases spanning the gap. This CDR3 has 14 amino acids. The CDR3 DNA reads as TGTGCCAGCAGTGATTTCAGGGACTCGTACGAGCAGTACTTC. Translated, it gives CASSDFRDSYEQYF.

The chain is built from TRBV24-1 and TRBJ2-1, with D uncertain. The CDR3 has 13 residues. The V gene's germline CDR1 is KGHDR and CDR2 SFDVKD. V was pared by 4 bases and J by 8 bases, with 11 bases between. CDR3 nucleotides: TGTGCCACCAGTGAGCCCTCCCGGGATGAGCAGTTCTTC. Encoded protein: CATSEPSRDEQFF.

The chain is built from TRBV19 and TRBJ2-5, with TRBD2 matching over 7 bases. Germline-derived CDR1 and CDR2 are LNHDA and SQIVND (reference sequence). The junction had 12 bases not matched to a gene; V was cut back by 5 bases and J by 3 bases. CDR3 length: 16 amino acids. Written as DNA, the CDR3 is TGTGCCAGTAGTCCGCCGGGGGGAGGACCTGAAGAGACCCAGTACTTC. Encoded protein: CASSPPGGGPEETQYF.

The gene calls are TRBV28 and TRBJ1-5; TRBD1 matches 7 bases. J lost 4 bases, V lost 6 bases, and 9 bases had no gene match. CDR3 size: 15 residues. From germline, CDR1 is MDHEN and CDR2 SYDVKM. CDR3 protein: CASRKAGGINQPQHF. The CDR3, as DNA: TGTGCCAGCAGGAAAGCAGGGGGGATAAATCAGCCCCAGCATTTT.

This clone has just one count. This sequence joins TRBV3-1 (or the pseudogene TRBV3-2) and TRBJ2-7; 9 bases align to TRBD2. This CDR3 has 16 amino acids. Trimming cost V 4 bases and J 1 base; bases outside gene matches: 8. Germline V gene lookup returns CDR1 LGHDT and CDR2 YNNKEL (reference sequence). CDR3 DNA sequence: TGTGCCAGCAGCCCCGGGGAGCGGGGGGATTCCTACGAGCAGTACTTC. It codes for CASSPGERGDSYEQYF.

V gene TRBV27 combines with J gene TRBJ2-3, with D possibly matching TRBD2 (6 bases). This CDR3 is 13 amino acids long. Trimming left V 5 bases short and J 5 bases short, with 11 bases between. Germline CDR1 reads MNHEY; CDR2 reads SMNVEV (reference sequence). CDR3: CASSLEGGDTQYF. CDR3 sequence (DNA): TGTGCCAGCAGTCTGGAGGGAGGAGATACGCAGTATTTT.

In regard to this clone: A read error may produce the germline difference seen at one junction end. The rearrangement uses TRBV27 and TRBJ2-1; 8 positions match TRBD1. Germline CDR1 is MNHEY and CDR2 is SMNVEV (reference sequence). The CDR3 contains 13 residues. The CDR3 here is CASSMGQALREVF. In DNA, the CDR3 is TGTGCCAGCAGCATGGGACAGGCCTTGAGAGAGGTCTTC.